These 23 T cell receptor beta chains were sequenced from one sample in a study of Ad26.COV2.S vaccination and SARS-CoV-2 variants. Measured with immunoSEQ multiplex PCR; TCRdb has only the in-frame clones, and not every one. Of over 90,000 clones in the sample, around 80% were seen once. Sequences were derived from peripheral blood, sampled after recovery from COVID-19. These receptor sequences come from a human donor who had recovered from COVID-19.

The chain is built from TRBV10-3 and TRBJ2-5, with D perhaps matching TRBD2 (7 bases). CDR1 and CDR2 from the germline V gene are ENHRY and SYGVKD. This CDR3 has 14 residues. Trimming pared 5 bases from V and 5 bases from J, leaving 15 bases between. Here the CDR3 DNA reads TGTGCCATCAGTTCCCGGGGGCGGGGGGAGACCCAGTACTTC. This codes for CAISSRGRGETQYF.

The V gene is TRBV5-4, the J gene TRBJ2-7; D not certain. The ends were cut back, 1 base at V and 5 bases at J, with 10 bases in the middle. This CDR3 has 13 amino acids. Germline V gene data show CDR1 as SGHNT and CDR2 as YYREEE (reference sequence). This chain's CDR3 is CASSLYGGDEQYF. As DNA, the CDR3 is TGTGCCAGCAGCTTGTATGGCGGTGACGAGCAGTACTTC.

This rearrangement joins TRBV2 to TRBJ2-2, with 7 bases matching TRBD1. The germline CDR1 and CDR2 sequences are SNHLY and FYNNEI. The CDR3 is 14 residues long. Trimming removed 6 bases from V and 1 base from J; junction bases left unmatched: 2. CDR3 residues: CASSRQGNTGELFF. CDR3 nucleotide sequence: TGTGCCAGCAGCCGACAGGGGAACACCGGGGAGCTGTTTTTT.

This rearrangement joins TRBV30 to TRBJ1-1; no firm D call. The germline V and J ends were trimmed by 2 bases and 3 bases, with 10 bases remaining between them. Germline V lookup: CDR1 GTSNPN, CDR2 SVGIG (reference sequence). The CDR3 has 13 amino acids. The CDR3 DNA sequence: TGTGCCTGGAGTCCCGGATACGACACTGAAGCTTTCTTT. Protein product: CAWSPGYDTEAFF. The variable domain in full, completed from reference TRBV30 and TRBJ1-1, reads SQTIHQWPATLVQPVGSPLSLECTVEGTSNPNLYWYRQAAGRGLQLLFYSVGIGQISSEVPQNLSASRPQDRQFILSSKKLLLSDSGFYLCAWSPGYDTEAFFGQGTRLTVV.

The chain links TRBV5-6 to TRBJ2-3, with D perhaps being TRBD1 or TRBD2 (5 bases each). Trimming left V 4 bases short and J 3 bases short, with 18 bases between. Per the germline V gene, CDR1 is SGHDT and CDR2 is YYEEEE. CDR3 length: 16 amino acids. The CDR3 loop is CASSLGQGRRTDTQYF. The DNA for the CDR3 is TGTGCCAGCAGCCTCGGCCAGGGAAGGAGGACAGATACGCAGTATTTT.

This clone occurred a few times. This chain connects TRBV4-2 to TRBJ1-2, with 9 bases identical to TRBD1. The CDR3 is 16 amino acids. Germline trimming cut 2 bases from V and 2 bases from J; bases unmatched to any gene: 6. The germline gives CDR1 LGHNA, CDR2 YNFKEQ. As DNA, the CDR3 is TGTGCCAGCAGCCAAACCGGGACAGGGCCAAACTATGGCTACACCTTC. Translating it yields CASSQTGTGPNYGYTF.

The chain has TRBV15 and TRBJ2-7, with a tentative D call TRBD1 (6 bases). The CDR3 contains 16 residues. Germline V gene lookup returns CDR1 LNHNV and CDR2 YYDKDF (reference sequence). Trimming removed 2 bases from V and 4 bases from J, with 18 bases in between. CDR3 coding DNA: TGTGCCACCAGCAGAACCGACAGGACAAGACCTTACGAGCAGTACTTC. It is translated as CATSRTDRTRPYEQYF. Full variable domain (outside the CDR3, taken from reference TRBV15 and TRBJ2-7): DAMVIQNPRYQVTQFGKPVTLSCSQTLNHNVMYWYQQKSSQAPKLLFHYYDKDFNNEADTPDNFQSRRPNTSFCFLDIRSPGLGDTAMYLCATSRTDRTRPYEQYFGPGTRLTVT.

This clone was found once. The chain recombines TRBV10-1 with TRBJ2-5; perhaps D is TRBD1 or TRBD2 (5 bases each). V gave up 5 bases and J gave up 3 bases, with 13 bases separating them. The CDR3 length is 14 residues. Germline assignment: CDR1 WNHNN and CDR2 SYGVQD (reference sequence). DNA for the CDR3: TGCGCCAGCAGTAACCCCGGGACGGAAGAGACCCAGTACTTC. This encodes CASSNPGTEETQYF.

V is TRBV11-2 and J is TRBJ2-7; D is undetermined. CDR1 and CDR2 from the germline V gene are SGHAT and FQNNGV. This CDR3 region has 16 residues. Trimming left V 1 base short and J 0 bases short, with 13 bases between. CDR3 nucleotide sequence: TGTGCCAGCAGCTTAGCGGCAGGCATAAACTCCTACGAGCAGTACTTC. Translated, it gives CASSLAAGINSYEQYF.

The chain has TRBV15 and TRBJ2-7; no clear D gene. Germline V gives CDR1 LNHNV, CDR2 YYDKDF (reference sequence). The CDR3 sequence is 16 residues long. V shed 0 bases and J shed 4 bases, with 16 bases lying between them. CDR3 sequence reads: CATSREVIAPDYEQYF. The CDR3, as DNA: TGTGCCACCAGCAGAGAGGTGATAGCACCCGATTACGAGCAGTACTTC.

The genes are TRBV9 and TRBJ1-4, with TRBD1 as a possible D gene (5 bases). Per the germline V gene, CDR1 is SGDLS and CDR2 is YYNGEE. The ends were cut back, 3 bases at V and 7 bases at J, with 16 bases in the middle. This CDR3 has 15 residues. Here the CDR3 reads CASSAGGADTEKLFF. CDR3 in DNA: TGTGCCAGCAGCGCTGGCGGGGCAGACACTGAAAAACTGTTTTTT.

This chain uses TRBV6-5 with TRBJ2-3, with D unclear. The germline V gene encodes CDR1 MNHEY and CDR2 SVGAGI. Between the trimmed V and J ends, which lost 5 bases and 6 bases, there was a span of 15 bases. This CDR3 spans 14 amino acids. The CDR3 region is CASSPPTGRDTQYF. CDR3 DNA sequence: TGTGCCAGCAGTCCTCCCACCGGGCGGGATACGCAGTATTTT.

This clone was seen a single time. V usage is TRBV6-4 and J usage is TRBJ2-3; TRBD2 matches 11 bases. CDR3 length: 16 residues. Trimming cost V 3 bases and J 1 base; bases outside gene matches: 3. CDR1 is MRHNA and CDR2 is SNTAGT in the germline V gene. CDR3 DNA: TGTGCCAGCAGTGAGGCGACTAGCGGGGGCACAGATACGCAGTATTTT. Translated: CASSEATSGGTDTQYF.

This sequence joins TRBV5-1 and TRBJ2-7; no clear D. Germline assignment: CDR1 SGHRS and CDR2 YFSETQ. The CDR3 length is 15 residues. V gave up 0 bases and J gave up 7 bases, with 17 bases separating them. This CDR3 reads CASSLAESAIREQYF. DNA of the CDR3: TGCGCCAGCAGCTTGGCCGAGTCAGCGATACGAGAGCAGTACTTC.

CDR3 in amino acids: CASSLDNTGELFF. CDR3 nucleotides: TGTGCCAGCAGCTTAGATAATACCGGGGAGCTGTTTTTT. The chain recombines TRBV7-3 with TRBJ2-2; D gene ambiguous. The CDR3 has 13 residues. V was pared by 2 bases and J by 5 bases, with 6 bases between. Germline lookup yields CDR1 SGHTA and CDR2 FQGTGA.

The V gene is TRBV19, the J gene TRBJ1-5, with D tentatively TRBD1 (5 bases). V lost 7 bases and J 7 bases, leaving 14 bases between the germline ends. CDR1 and CDR2 (germline): LNHDA, SQIVND (reference sequence). This CDR3 has 13 residues. The CDR3 region is CASTYQGRQPQHF. In DNA form, the CDR3 reads TGTGCCAGTACCTATCAGGGTAGGCAGCCCCAGCATTTT.

This chain joins TRBV27 and TRBJ2-1, with TRBD2 matching 11 bases. The germline gives CDR1 MNHEY, CDR2 SMNVEV (reference sequence). V lost 6 bases to trimming and J lost 10 bases; unmatched junction nucleotides: 11. The CDR3 length is 15 residues. The CDR3 spells CASSSSGGAVGEQFF. For the CDR3, the DNA is TGTGCCAGCAGCAGTAGCGGGGGGGCTGTGGGAGAGCAGTTCTTC.

This clone occurred once. The chain recombines TRBV11-2 with TRBJ2-1; D may correspond to TRBD1 or TRBD2 (5 bases each). The CDR3 length is 14 residues. CDR1 is SGHAT, CDR2 FQNNGV, per germline. Deletions cut 0 bases from V and 9 bases from J, with 12 bases between. The CDR3 reads CASSLERGSGEQFF. The CDR3 DNA reads TGTGCCAGCAGCTTAGAGAGGGGATCAGGTGAGCAGTTCTTC.

In this sample, this clone turned up a few times. V gene TRBV19 combines with J gene TRBJ1-1, with D maybe TRBD1 (5 bases). This CDR3 is built from 15 residues. The ends were cut back, 7 bases at V and 2 bases at J, with 17 bases in the middle. The germline CDR1 and CDR2 sequences are LNHDA and SQIVND (reference sequence). CDR3 region: CASIPGYSYNTEAFF. CDR3 nucleotides: TGTGCCAGTATCCCAGGGTACAGTTATAACACTGAAGCTTTCTTT.

V and J are TRBV12-5 and TRBJ1-3, with a tentative D call TRBD1 (5 bases). This CDR3 is built from 15 residues. Trimming shortened V by 6 bases and J by 10 bases, and 22 bases separated the two germline ends. Germline V gives CDR1 LGHNT, CDR2 FRNRAP. The CDR3, as DNA: TGTGCTAGTGGGTCCGGGACCGGGAGCCGGGGGACCATATATTTT. It specifies CASGSGTGSRGTIYF.

The count of this clone is one. The chain recombines TRBV7-9 with TRBJ2-7; 7 bases are shared with TRBD2. Germline CDR1 SEHNR, CDR2 FQNEAQ (reference sequence). Germline trimming cut 7 bases from V and 7 bases from J; bases unmatched to any gene: 10. The CDR3 extends over 13 amino acids. The CDR3 sequence is CASTRTSQSEQYF. The CDR3 DNA follows: TGTGCCAGCACCAGGACTAGTCAGTCAGAGCAGTACTTC.

This chain links TRBV18 with TRBJ2-5; D gene uncertain. V was pared by 5 bases and J by 5 bases, with 12 bases between. This CDR3 has 13 amino acids. Germline V CDR1 and CDR2: KGHSH, LQKENI. DNA of the CDR3: TGTGCCAGCTCAGGGCGACTTGAGGAGACCCAGTACTTC. Amino acids: CASSGRLEETQYF.

V usage is TRBV2 and J usage is TRBJ2-5, with D perhaps matching TRBD1 (5 bases). The length of the CDR3 is 12 residues. Deletions cut 9 bases from V and 2 bases from J, with 10 bases between. Germline assignment: CDR1 SNHLY and CDR2 FYNNEI. The DNA for the CDR3 is TGTGCCAGTAAGGGGTGGCAAGAGACCCAGTACTTC. Translation gives CASKGWQETQYF.